This is a list of T cell receptor beta chains from one sample in a study of cytomegalovirus exposure and HLA in healthy donors. The method was immunoSEQ multiplex PCR; TCRdb's version includes in-frame clones alone and lacks a portion of them. This sample has 150,000 to 170,000 clones; about four fifths occur once, and the top ten carry approximately 2.8%. The material sequenced was PBMCs. The receptors stem from a man aged 18 to 35 in good health and CMV-seronegative. Both conserved end residues are part of each CDR3. The D gene is left open where the match is weak. Part of the rows lack a size; the others show once, few, many or a class for expanded clones.

CDR3nt: TGTGCCAGCAGCCCCATAGGGACGGGACTTGAAAAACTGTTTTTT; CDR3aa: CASSPIGTGLEKLFF; j_gene: TRBJ1-4; v_gene: TRBV5-6; d_gene: .; abundance: .
CDR3nt: TGTTCCGAAGGACGTAGCGGGGGGACTTACCAAGAGACCCAGTACTTC; CDR3aa: CSEGRSGGTYQETQYF; j_gene: TRBJ2-5; v_gene: TRBV7-9; d_gene: TRBD2; abundance: .
CDR3nt: TGCGCCAGCAGCTTAGGGACAGGAGAGACCCAGTACTTC; CDR3aa: CASSLGTGETQYF; j_gene: TRBJ2-5; v_gene: TRBV5-1; d_gene: TRBD1; abundance: few
CDR3nt: TGTGCCAGCAGCAAAGGCCCCCGCCTAAGTTGCACCTTC; CDR3aa: CASSKGPRLSCTF; j_gene: TRBJ1-2; v_gene: TRBV21-1; d_gene: .; abundance: .
CDR3nt: TGTGCCAGCAGTGGGCGGGACTTCACAGATACGCAGTATTTT; CDR3aa: CASSGRDFTDTQYF; j_gene: TRBJ2-3; v_gene: TRBV25-1; d_gene: .; abundance: .
CDR3nt: TGTGCCAGCAGCGGGACTCCCAGTCGACTGTTTTTT; CDR3aa: CASSGTPSRLFF; j_gene: TRBJ1-4; v_gene: TRBV6-5; d_gene: .; abundance: .
CDR3nt: TGCGCCAGCGTCGGGACAGGTGGGCCAGAGACCCAGTACTTC; CDR3aa: CASVGTGGPETQYF; j_gene: TRBJ2-5; v_gene: TRBV4-1; d_gene: TRBD1; abundance: few
CDR3nt: TGTGCCAGCAGTGGAAGGACAGGGGGCGGACAGCCCCAGCATTTT; CDR3aa: CASSGRTGGGQPQHF; j_gene: TRBJ1-5; v_gene: TRBV6-1; d_gene: TRBD1; abundance: .
CDR3nt: TGTGCCAGCATCGATACCGGGACATCAGAAAAACTGTTTTTT; CDR3aa: CASIDTGTSEKLFF; j_gene: TRBJ1-4; v_gene: TRBV11-2; d_gene: .; abundance: once
CDR3nt: TGTGCCAGCAGCGCCTCGACAGGGTACCTGAACAATGAGCAGTTCTTC; CDR3aa: CASSASTGYLNNEQFF; j_gene: TRBJ2-1; v_gene: TRBV9; d_gene: TRBD1; abundance: once
CDR3nt: TGTGCCAGCAGCCTAGGGGCAACGCAGTATTTT; CDR3aa: CASSLGATQYF; j_gene: TRBJ2-3; v_gene: TRBV5-6; d_gene: .; abundance: .
CDR3nt: TGTGCCAGCAGTGGATCGGGTTCCACTGAAGCTTTCTTT; CDR3aa: CASSGSGSTEAFF; j_gene: TRBJ1-1; v_gene: TRBV2; d_gene: .; abundance: .
CDR3nt: TGTGCCAGCAGCCCCCGGGGGGGGACAGATACGCAGTATTTT; CDR3aa: CASSPRGGTDTQYF; j_gene: TRBJ2-3; v_gene: TRBV6-5; d_gene: TRBD2; abundance: .
CDR3nt: TGTGCCTGGAGTACGGGGATACCTAGCTACGAGCAGTACTTC; CDR3aa: CAWSTGIPSYEQYF; j_gene: TRBJ2-7; v_gene: TRBV30; d_gene: .; abundance: .
CDR3nt: TGTGCCAGCACGGCCAGGGGCGATCAGCCCCAGCATTTT; CDR3aa: CASTARGDQPQHF; j_gene: TRBJ1-5; v_gene: TRBV6-1; d_gene: .; abundance: .
CDR3nt: TGTGCCAGCAGCTTAACCCTCGGGGGGGCCGATAGGAATGAGCAGTTCTTC; CDR3aa: CASSLTLGGADRNEQFF; j_gene: TRBJ2-1; v_gene: TRBV7-3; d_gene: TRBD2; abundance: .
CDR3nt: TGTGCCAGCAGTCAACCATCGACACGGGGTGAGCAGTTCTTC; CDR3aa: CASSQPSTRGEQFF; j_gene: TRBJ2-1; v_gene: TRBV6-5; d_gene: .; abundance: .
CDR3nt: TGCGCCAGCAGCCCGGGACTCCCAATGAACACTGAAGCTTTCTTT; CDR3aa: CASSPGLPMNTEAFF; j_gene: TRBJ1-1; v_gene: TRBV4-3; d_gene: .; abundance: .
CDR3nt: TGTGCCAGCAGTCTACAGGGGGTAATGAACACTGAAGCTTTCTTT; CDR3aa: CASSLQGVMNTEAFF; j_gene: TRBJ1-1; v_gene: TRBV2; d_gene: TRBD1; abundance: .
CDR3nt: TGTGCCAGCAGCTTAGATCTGCTACAGCAGTACTTC; CDR3aa: CASSLDLLQQYF; j_gene: TRBJ2-7; v_gene: TRBV11-2; d_gene: .; abundance: .
CDR3nt: TGTGCCAGCAGCAGCGAGCGGGGGGGCCCGAGGGAGCTGTTTTTT; CDR3aa: CASSSERGGPRELFF; j_gene: TRBJ2-2; v_gene: TRBV7-9; d_gene: TRBD2; abundance: .
CDR3nt: TGTGCCAGCAGCTTGCCCACAGGGGGCCTTTACAATGAGCAGTTCTTC; CDR3aa: CASSLPTGGLYNEQFF; j_gene: TRBJ2-1; v_gene: TRBV5-5; d_gene: TRBD1; abundance: .
CDR3nt: TGTGCCAGCAGCCACGATCTGACAGCGAACACTGAAGCTTTCTTT; CDR3aa: CASSHDLTANTEAFF; j_gene: TRBJ1-1; v_gene: TRBV5-6; d_gene: .; abundance: .
CDR3nt: TGTGCCAGCAGCTTAGGGGGCGGGGGGGCTCAAGAGACCCAGTACTTC; CDR3aa: CASSLGGGGAQETQYF; j_gene: TRBJ2-5; v_gene: TRBV13; d_gene: TRBD2; abundance: .
CDR3nt: TGTGCCAGCAGTTTGACCAGTCAGGGATTTAATGAAAAACTGTTTTTT; CDR3aa: CASSLTSQGFNEKLFF; j_gene: TRBJ1-4; v_gene: TRBV27; d_gene: .; abundance: .
CDR3nt: TGTGCCAGCAGCGCACACAAGCGTCTTCAAGAGACCCAGTACTTC; CDR3aa: CASSAHKRLQETQYF; j_gene: TRBJ2-5; v_gene: TRBV9; d_gene: .; abundance: .
CDR3nt: TGCGCCAGCACAACCGGGATCCGGGACAGATATAATTCACCCCTCCACTTT; CDR3aa: CASTTGIRDRYNSPLHF; j_gene: TRBJ1-6; v_gene: TRBV5-1; d_gene: TRBD1; abundance: once
CDR3nt: TGTGCCTGGACCCCGGGACTAGCGAGGCAGACCCAGTACTTC; CDR3aa: CAWTPGLARQTQYF; j_gene: TRBJ2-5; v_gene: TRBV30; d_gene: TRBD2; abundance: once
CDR3nt: TGTGCCAGTAGTATAGTACCAGGGTATACTGAAGCTTTCTTT; CDR3aa: CASSIVPGYTEAFF; j_gene: TRBJ1-1; v_gene: TRBV19; d_gene: .; abundance: .
CDR3nt: TGTGCCTGGAGTGTACAGGCGGGGAACGCTTTCTTT; CDR3aa: CAWSVQAGNAFF; j_gene: TRBJ1-1; v_gene: TRBV30; d_gene: .; abundance: once